These 6 T cell receptor beta chains came from one sample sequenced in a study of blood T cell repertoires in COVID-19. Sequenced by immunoSEQ multiplex PCR; TCRdb stores in-frame clones only, minus some. The sample contains roughly 330,000 clones, around 87% of which appear only once. The source material was PBMCs or T cells enriched from blood (not recorded which). Source of these receptors: a woman aged 25 to 45 who had recovered from COVID-19.

J is TRBJ1-1 and V is TRBV29-1; weak D call: TRBD1 (5 bases). Trimming shortened V by 7 bases and J by 4 bases, and 22 bases separated the two germline ends. Germline V gene sequence: CDR1 SQVTM, CDR2 ANQGSEA. CDR3 length: 15 amino acids. The CDR3 region has the DNA TGCAGCGCATGGCGGGGGGGTCTTAGTGGCACTGAAGCTTTCTTT. It codes for CSAWRGGLSGTEAFF.

The chain links TRBV10-1 to TRBJ2-7; 9 nucleotides match TRBD1. The V segment lost 4 bases and the J segment 4 bases; nucleotides outside the gene matches: 5. This CDR3 comprises 14 residues. Germline CDR1 is WNHNN and CDR2 is SYGVQD (reference sequence). This chain's CDR3 is CASSAGGQGYEQYF. The CDR3 region has the DNA TGCGCCAGCAGTGCGGGGGGACAGGGATACGAGCAGTACTTC.

J is TRBJ1-1 and V is TRBV7-9; 10 bases agree with TRBD1. Germline CDR1 and CDR2: SEHNR and FQNEAQ (reference sequence). V was pared by 7 bases and J by 0 bases, with 8 bases of the junction left unmatched. This CDR3 contains 16 residues. CDR3 loop: CASTDGQGVVNTEAFF. The CDR3 coding sequence is TGTGCCAGCACCGATGGACAGGGGGTTGTGAACACTGAAGCTTTCTTT.

The chain employs TRBV19 and TRBJ1-6; 9 nucleotides match TRBD1. Germline V gene sequence: CDR1 LNHDA, CDR2 SQIVND (reference sequence). The V gene end was trimmed by 5 bases and the J gene end by 9 bases; junction bases not matched to a gene: 2. CDR3 length: 13 residues. The CDR3 loop reads CASSYRGPSPLHF. DNA for the CDR3: TGTGCCAGTAGTTACAGGGGGCCTTCACCCCTCCACTTT.

This clone has just a few counts. This sequence joins TRBV7-2 and TRBJ2-6; a possible D gene is TRBD1 (6 bases). CDR1 and CDR2 from the germline V gene are SGHTA and FQGNSA. The CDR3 covers 16 residues. The V end lost 2 bases, the J end lost 0 bases, and 8 bases lay between the germline ends. The CDR3 DNA is TGTGCCAGCAGCTTAAGGGGGTACTCTGGGGCCAACGTCCTGACTTTC. Translation: CASSLRGYSGANVLTF.

This clone has only one observation. The V call is TRBV5-1, the J call TRBJ2-4; D perhaps matches TRBD1 (6 bases). The V and J ends lost 2 bases and 0 bases respectively, with 27 bases between them. Germline V lookup: CDR1 SGHRS, CDR2 YFSETQ. This CDR3 contains 21 residues. DNA for the CDR3: TGCGCCAGCAGCTTTGAGGGATGGAAGAACAGGGACAATCTAGCCAAAAACATTCAGTACTTC. Translating gives CASSFEGWKNRDNLAKNIQYF. The complete variable domain, with remaining parts taken from reference TRBV5-1 and TRBJ2-4, reads KAGVTQTPRYLIKTRGQQVTLSCSPISGHRSVSWYQQTPGQGLQFLFEYFSETQRNKGNFPGRFSGRQFSNSRSEMNVSTLELGDSALYLCASSFEGWKNRDNLAKNIQYFGAGTRLSVL.